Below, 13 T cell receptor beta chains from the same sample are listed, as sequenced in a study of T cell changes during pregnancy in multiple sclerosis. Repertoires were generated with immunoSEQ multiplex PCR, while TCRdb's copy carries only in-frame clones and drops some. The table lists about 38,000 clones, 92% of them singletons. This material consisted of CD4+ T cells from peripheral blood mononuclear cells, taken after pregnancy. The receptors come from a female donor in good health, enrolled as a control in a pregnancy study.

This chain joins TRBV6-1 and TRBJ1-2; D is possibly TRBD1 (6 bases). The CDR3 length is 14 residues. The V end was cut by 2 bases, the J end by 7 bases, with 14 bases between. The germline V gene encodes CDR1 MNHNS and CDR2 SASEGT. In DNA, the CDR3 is TGTGCCAGCAGTGAACTTCGGGGGGCGGGTGGCTACACCTTC. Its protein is CASSELRGAGGYTF.

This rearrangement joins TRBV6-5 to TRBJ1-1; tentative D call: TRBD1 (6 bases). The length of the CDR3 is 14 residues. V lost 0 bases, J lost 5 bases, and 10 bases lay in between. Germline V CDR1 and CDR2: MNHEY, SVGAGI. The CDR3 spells CASSYSRGKTEAFF. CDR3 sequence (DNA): TGTGCCAGCAGTTACTCTAGGGGGAAGACTGAAGCTTTCTTT.

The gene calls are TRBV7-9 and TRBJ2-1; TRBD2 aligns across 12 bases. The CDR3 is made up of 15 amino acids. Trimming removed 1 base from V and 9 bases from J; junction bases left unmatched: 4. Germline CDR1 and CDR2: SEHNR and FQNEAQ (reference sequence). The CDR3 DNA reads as TGTGCCAGCAGCTTAGATGGACTAGCGGGAATTGAGCAGTTCTTC. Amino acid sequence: CASSLDGLAGIEQFF. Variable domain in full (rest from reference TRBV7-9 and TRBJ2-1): DTGVSQNPRHKITKRGQNVTFRCDPISEHNRLYWYRQTLGQGPEFLTYFQNEAQLEKSRLLSDRFSAERPKGSFSTLEIQRTEQGDSAMYLCASSLDGLAGIEQFFGPGTRLTVL.

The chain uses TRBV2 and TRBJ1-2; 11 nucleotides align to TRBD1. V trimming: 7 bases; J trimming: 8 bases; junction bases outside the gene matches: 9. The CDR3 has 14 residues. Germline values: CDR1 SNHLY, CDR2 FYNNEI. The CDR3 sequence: CASILGQGARGYTF. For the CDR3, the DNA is TGTGCCAGCATCTTAGGACAGGGGGCGCGGGGCTACACCTTC.

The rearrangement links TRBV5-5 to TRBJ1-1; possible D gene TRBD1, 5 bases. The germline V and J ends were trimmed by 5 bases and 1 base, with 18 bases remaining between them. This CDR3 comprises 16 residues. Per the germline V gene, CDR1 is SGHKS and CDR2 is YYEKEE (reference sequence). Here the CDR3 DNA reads TGTGCCAGCAGACCATCAGGGATCGGATGGAACACTGAAGCTTTCTTT. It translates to CASRPSGIGWNTEAFF.

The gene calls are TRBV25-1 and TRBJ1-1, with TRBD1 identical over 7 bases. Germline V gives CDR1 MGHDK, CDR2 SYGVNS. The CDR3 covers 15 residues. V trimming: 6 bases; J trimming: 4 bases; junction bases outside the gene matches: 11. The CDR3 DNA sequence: TGTGCCAGCAGACCGGGACAGCGAGTATTCACTGAAGCTTTCTTT. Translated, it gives CASRPGQRVFTEAFF.

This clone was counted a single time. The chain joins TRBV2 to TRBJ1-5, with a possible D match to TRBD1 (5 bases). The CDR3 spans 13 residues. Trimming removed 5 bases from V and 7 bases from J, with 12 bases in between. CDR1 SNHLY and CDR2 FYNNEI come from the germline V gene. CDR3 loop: CASSKDTNQPQHF. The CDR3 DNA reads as TGTGCCAGCAGTAAGGACACAAACCAGCCCCAGCATTTT.

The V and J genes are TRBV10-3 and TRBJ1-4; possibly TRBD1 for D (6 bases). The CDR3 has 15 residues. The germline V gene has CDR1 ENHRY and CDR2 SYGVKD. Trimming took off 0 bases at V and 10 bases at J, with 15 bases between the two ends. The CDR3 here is CAISESTQGSGKLFF. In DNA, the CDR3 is TGTGCCATCAGTGAGTCGACACAGGGCTCGGGAAAACTGTTTTTT.

The CDR3 bases are TGTGCCAGTAGTATAGACGGGACAGGGACCGGGGAGCTGTTTTTT. It yields the protein CASSIDGTGTGELFF. V usage is TRBV19 and J usage is TRBJ2-2; 9 bases are shared with TRBD1. Germline assignment: CDR1 LNHDA and CDR2 SQIVND (reference sequence). The CDR3 is made up of 15 amino acids. J gave up 5 bases and V 0 bases, and 1 base lay outside the gene matches.

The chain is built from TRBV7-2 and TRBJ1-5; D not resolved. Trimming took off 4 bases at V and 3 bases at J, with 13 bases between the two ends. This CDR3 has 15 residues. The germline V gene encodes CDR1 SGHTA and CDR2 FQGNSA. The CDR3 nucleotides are TGTGCCAGCAGCTCCGCCGGGGATTTCAATCAGCCCCAGCATTTT. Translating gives CASSSAGDFNQPQHF.

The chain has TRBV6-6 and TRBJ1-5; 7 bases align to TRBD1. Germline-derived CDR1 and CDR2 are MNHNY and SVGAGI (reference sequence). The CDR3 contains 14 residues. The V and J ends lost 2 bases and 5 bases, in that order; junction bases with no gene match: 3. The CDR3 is CASSYGQGDQPQHF. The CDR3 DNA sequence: TGTGCCAGCAGTTACGGTCAGGGGGATCAGCCCCAGCATTTT.

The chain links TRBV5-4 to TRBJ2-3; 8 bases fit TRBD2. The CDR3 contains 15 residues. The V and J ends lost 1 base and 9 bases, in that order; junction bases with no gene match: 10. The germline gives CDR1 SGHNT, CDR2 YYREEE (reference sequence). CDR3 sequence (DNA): TGTGCCAGCAGCTTGTACGGAGCGGGAGCGTCCACGCAGTATTTT. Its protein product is CASSLYGAGASTQYF.

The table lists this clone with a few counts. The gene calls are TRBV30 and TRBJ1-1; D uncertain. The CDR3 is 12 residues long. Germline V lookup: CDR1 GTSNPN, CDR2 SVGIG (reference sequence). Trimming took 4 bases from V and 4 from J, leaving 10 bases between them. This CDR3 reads CAWNSRGTEAFF. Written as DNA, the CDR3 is TGTGCCTGGAATTCCCGGGGCACTGAAGCTTTCTTT.